A selection of T cell receptor beta chains follows, all from one sample in a study of blood T cell repertoires in COVID-19. Produced via immunoSEQ multiplex PCR; TCRdb's table is partial and in-frame only. Among about 100,000 clones listed, roughly nine tenths were seen once. Sequenced material: peripheral blood. Receptors originate from a man between 60 and 75 years old with acute or convalescent COVID-19. Each CDR3 is given with its conserved first and last residue. The D gene is left open where the match is weak. A row's size may be missing; if present it is once, few, many or a size class.

TRBJ2-1,TRBD2,TRBV11-3,NA,TGTGCCAGCAGCTTAGGTCTGCGGGAGGGCCAAGATGAGCAGTTCTTC,CASSLGLREGQDEQFF
TRBJ2-2,TRBD1,TRBV25-1,NA,TGTGCCAGCAGTGAATCTAAGGGGACAGCTTATGTAAGCGGGGAGCTGTTTTTT,CASSESKGTAYVSGELFF
TRBJ1-5,TRBD1,TRBV7-9,NA,TGTGCCAGCAGCTCCTACGGACAGGGGCTACCTAATCAGCCCCAGCATTTT,CASSSYGQGLPNQPQHF
TRBJ1-6,NA,TRBV18,NA,TGTGCCAGCTCAGCGACGCGTCAGGATAATTCACCCCTCCACTTT,CASSATRQDNSPLHF
TRBJ1-4,NA,TRBV27,NA,TGTGCCAGCAGTTTGCAGGGCGCAAATGAAAAACTGTTTTTT,CASSLQGANEKLFF
TRBJ2-3,NA,TRBV11-2,NA,TGTGCCAGCAGCCTGACCAGCGGCTTGCGCACAGATACGCAGTATTTT,CASSLTSGLRTDTQYF
TRBJ1-3,NA,TRBV6-5,NA,TGTGCCAGCAGGGTCAACAGCCGCTCTGGAAACACCATATATTTT,CASRVNSRSGNTIYF
TRBJ2-3,NA,TRBV19,NA,TGTGCCAGTAGTGCGGGCGGGGGCAGGACAGATACGCAGTATTTT,CASSAGGGRTDTQYF
TRBJ2-1,NA,TRBV23-1,NA,TGCGCCAAGGGGGGGGAGTTCTTC,CAKGGEFF
TRBJ2-1,NA,TRBV5-1,NA,TGCGCCAGCAGATCGGGGAGCTCCTACAATGAGCAGTTCTTC,CASRSGSSYNEQFF
TRBJ1-2,TRBD1,TRBV5-5,once,TGTGCCAGCAGCCCGGGACAGGGATTCCAAGGTCGCTATGGCTACACCTTC,CASSPGQGFQGRYGYTF
TRBJ2-1,TRBD2,TRBV7-3,NA,TGTGCCAGCAGCTTAATACCCGGGTCGAGAGCGGGAGGATTCAATGAGCAGTTCTTC,CASSLIPGSRAGGFNEQFF
TRBJ2-7,TRBD2,TRBV19,NA,TGTGCCAGTAGTATGGGGGGAGGGTCCTACGAGCAGTACTTC,CASSMGGGSYEQYF
TRBJ1-4,NA,TRBV6-6,NA,TGTGCCAGCAGTTACGGGCAGGGGGAAAAACTGTTTTTT,CASSYGQGEKLFF
TRBJ2-5,NA,TRBV7-2,NA,TGTGCCAGCACTCCCCTCAGGGGCCAAGAGACCCAGTACTTC,CASTPLRGQETQYF
TRBJ2-7,NA,TRBV2,NA,TGTGCCAGCAGTGGCCCTGTTCAGGGCTACGAGCAGTACTTC,CASSGPVQGYEQYF